Listed here are 9 T cell receptor beta chains from one sample, sequenced in a study of response to subunit inactivated influenza vaccine. A single record per CDR3 protein comes from TCRdb applying MiXCR to the RT-PCR reads. The sample carries a few hundred thousand distinct CDR3 sequences, 14% recorded once. The sample was PBMCs from blood, taken approximately 13 days after vaccination. The receptors stem from a man in his forties or fifties who received an inactivated influenza vaccine.

The rearrangement joins TRBV12-3 or TRBV12-4 to TRBJ2-1, with 11 bases that match TRBD2. The V segment lost 6 bases and the J segment 7 bases; nucleotides outside the gene matches: 14. The CDR3 length is 17 residues. CDR3 sequence: CASRGLAGGPLNNEQFF. CDR3 DNA: TGTGCCAGCAGAGGGTTAGCGGGGGGGCCCTTAAATAATGAGCAGTTCTTC.

This sequence joins TRBV4-3 and TRBJ2-2; tentatively, D is TRBD1 (7 bases). This CDR3 has 17 residues. Trimming pared 0 bases from V and 9 bases from J, leaving 20 bases between. The germline V gene has CDR1 LGHNA and CDR2 YSLEER. The CDR3 sequence is CASSQESDREVSRELFF. DNA of the CDR3: TGCGCCAGCAGCCAAGAGAGTGACAGGGAGGTCTCCCGGGAGCTGTTTTTT.

The chain has TRBV6-2 or TRBV6-3 and TRBJ2-3; 7 positions agree with TRBD1. The V segment lost 4 bases and the J segment 1 base; nucleotides outside the gene matches: 14. CDR1 and CDR2 (germline): MNHEY, SVGEGT. This CDR3 is 18 amino acids long. CDR3 region: CASSWTGQVWVGTDTQYF. The DNA of the CDR3 is TGTGCCAGCAGTTGGACAGGTCAGGTCTGGGTTGGCACAGATACGCAGTATTTT.

This clonotype has only a few counts. The rearrangement uses TRBV7-9 and TRBJ1-1; D is undetermined. In germline, CDR1 is SEHNR, CDR2 FQNEAQ (reference sequence). The CDR3 is 13 amino acids. Trimming took off 0 bases at V and 6 bases at J, with 8 bases between the two ends. CDR3 amino acids: CASSLAGIPEAFF. DNA for the CDR3: TGTGCCAGCAGCTTAGCAGGGATCCCTGAAGCTTTCTTT.

This clonotype was observed a handful of times. The chain is built from TRBV7-9 and TRBJ2-1, with TRBD2 identical over 11 bases. Germline CDR1 reads SEHNR; CDR2 reads FQNEAQ (reference sequence). Trimming removed 5 bases from V and 0 bases from J; junction bases left unmatched: 6. The CDR3 has 17 residues. The CDR3 reads CASSPISGRVSYNEQFF. The CDR3 DNA reads TGTGCCAGCAGCCCTATTAGCGGGAGGGTCTCCTACAATGAGCAGTTCTTC.

The CDR3 nucleotides read TGCAGTGCTAGGTTAGCAAGGAGCACAGATACGCAGTATTTT. Translated: CSARLARSTDTQYF. This chain uses TRBV20-1 with TRBJ2-3; D call uncertain. This CDR3 spans 14 amino acids. Between the trimmed V and J ends, which lost 3 bases and 0 bases, there was a span of 10 bases. Germline values: CDR1 DFQATT, CDR2 SNEGSKA (reference sequence).

The rearrangement links TRBV28 to TRBJ2-1, with D unclear. Per the germline V gene, CDR1 is MDHEN and CDR2 is SYDVKM. Trimming took 5 bases from V and 8 from J, leaving 7 bases between them. The CDR3 runs 11 residues. Here the CDR3 DNA reads TGTGCCAGCAGTACTTTCCATGAGCAGTTCTTC. Protein: CASSTFHEQFF.

This clonotype was detected only a few times. V is TRBV28 and J is TRBJ1-1; the D is unclear. V lost 4 bases to trimming and J lost 6 bases, with 18 bases between them. This CDR3 has 15 residues. Germline CDR1 and CDR2: MDHEN and SYDVKM. The CDR3 region is CASSSPRESAAEAFF. In nucleotides, the CDR3 is TGTGCCAGCAGTTCGCCCCGGGAAAGTGCGGCTGAAGCTTTCTTT.

This clonotype was observed a handful of times. CDR3 loop: CSAHGGRDSYGYTF. CDR3 DNA sequence: TGCAGTGCCCATGGGGGCAGGGATAGCTATGGCTACACCTTC. V and J are TRBV20-1 and TRBJ1-2; a weak D match, TRBD1 (6 bases). Germline lookup yields CDR1 DFQATT and CDR2 SNEGSKA (reference sequence). This CDR3 is 14 amino acids long. V lost 6 bases, J lost 4 bases, and 18 bases lay in between.